Here is one T cell receptor beta chain with its context. The sample contains more than one DNA sequence encoding this CDR3. The table came from immunoSEQ multiplex PCR; TCRdb's copy has only in-frame clones and leaves some out. Altogether about 270,000 clones are present, 90% being singletons, with the ten largest covering over 4%. This entry comes from a study of blood T cell repertoires in COVID-19. This CDR3 region has 14 residues. The V end was cut by 1 base, the J end by 2 bases, with 8 bases between. Germline values: CDR1 MGHRA, CDR2 YSYEKL. This clonotype was sampled from a woman between 25 and 40 years old with acute COVID-19. The chain employs TRBV4-1 and TRBJ1-1; tentatively, D is TRBD1 (6 bases). Sequencing was done on a sample of PBMCs or T cells enriched from blood (not recorded which). The CDR3 DNA follows: TGCGCCAGCAGCCAAGCAGGGGAAAACACTGAAGCTTTCTTT. Translated: CASSQAGENTEAFF.